The 3 T cell receptor beta chains listed next were all sequenced from one sample in a study of resident and recirculating memory T cells in vitiligo (dated by TCRdb to about 2018). Libraries were made using the immunoSEQ multiplex PCR assay. In its TCRdb copy, this immuneACCESS table keeps in-frame sequences only and misses some clones. Where compared with another copy, unresolved V genes explain less than half of these, and the others have no known cause. The sample records about 76,000 clones, around 90% of which are singletons. The ten largest clones add up to roughly 5% of the sample. The sequencing sample was made of blood. All receptors come from a male donor with vitiligo.

This clone was observed once. The chain links TRBV6-1 to TRBJ1-1; D gene uncertain. Trimming shortened V by 5 bases and J by 7 bases, and 11 bases separated the two germline ends. Per germline, CDR1 MNHNS and CDR2 SASEGT. CDR3 size: 12 residues. The CDR3 DNA reads TGTGCCAGCAGTCCCCGCGGGAGTGAAGCTTTCTTT. Its protein product is CASSPRGSEAFF.

In DNA, the CDR3 is TGTGCCAGCAGCCGCAGGTTAGCGGCGAGCTACGAGCAGTACTTC. Amino acids: CASSRRLAASYEQYF. The chain joins TRBV11-3 to TRBJ2-7, with D possibly being TRBD2 (6 bases). Trimming cost V 5 bases and J 3 bases, with 17 bases left between them. The CDR3 runs 15 residues. CDR1 SGHNT and CDR2 YENEEA come from the germline V gene.

Remarks on this clone: This sample includes further DNA sequences coding for the same CDR3. The chain carries TRBV9 and TRBJ2-3; D is perhaps TRBD2 (5 bases). The germline V gene encodes CDR1 SGDLS and CDR2 YYNGEE. CDR3 length equals 13 residues. The V end was cut by 2 bases, the J end by 6 bases, with 10 bases between. The CDR3 sequence is CASSVGERDTQYF. The CDR3 nucleotides are TGTGCCAGCAGCGTTGGGGAGAGGGATACGCAGTATTTT. Filled out from reference TRBV9 and TRBJ2-3, the complete variable domain reads DSGVTQTPKHLITATGQRVTLRCSPRSGDLSVYWYQQSLDQGLQFLIQYYNGEERAKGNILERFSAQQFPDLHSELNLSSLELGDSALYFCASSVGERDTQYFGPGTRLTVL.